This section outlines one TCR beta chain sequence together with its context. Its cognate antigen is unknown. The data originate from a study of T cells in tuberculosis. Turning to the study itself: IGRA-negative adolescents, IGRA-positive adolescents with latent tuberculosis and adults with active tuberculosis formed this South African cohort. PBMC were archived before or within 7 days of starting treatment. Study outcomes and limitations: GEM motif frequencies gave 70% accuracy; the GMM repertoire gave about 90%.

Time point given: new active TB diagnosis, blood taken before or within 7 days of starting treatment. Here immunoSEQ multiplex PCR was the method, and the copy in TCRdb shows in-frame clones only, minus some. The data contain about 49,000 clones, 90% to 95% of them singletons. The CDR3 contains 14 residues. V was pared by 4 bases and J by 7 bases, with 5 bases of the junction left unmatched. Germline assignment: CDR1 MNHEY and CDR2 SMNVEV (reference sequence). This TCR was sampled from an adult with tuberculosis. Material: PBMCs, obtained at tuberculosis diagnosis. V is TRBV27 and J is TRBJ2-4; 9 nucleotides match TRBD1. DNA of the CDR3: TGTGCCAGCAGTTCCGACAGGGGGAGTAACATTCAGTACTTC. Translated: CASSSDRGSNIQYF.